This T cell receptor beta chain was captured by sequencing in a study of blood T cells in healthy people across ages. Overall study results and limits: Age brought a roughly linear fall in TCR beta diversity measured per million T cells.

Germline V gene sequence: CDR1 SGHRS, CDR2 YFSETQ. This CDR3 comprises 18 residues. The J segment lost 2 bases and the V segment lost 4 bases, leaving 13 bases of the junction unmatched. In the case of this clonotype: Its matching antigen is unknown.

A second roughly 6 to 11 cycle PCR used barcoded and J-beta primers. Each CDR3 protein is one row after TCRdb ran MiXCR on the 5' RACE reads. The sample shows around 1,700,000 distinct CDR3 sequences, roughly 28% of them seen only once. V and J are TRBV5-1 and TRBJ2-7; 12 bases agree with TRBD2. The sequenced sample was blood. The clonotype comes from a woman in her 30s in good health. This chain's CDR3 is CASSRILGLAGNTYEQYF. The CDR3 DNA reads TGCGCCAGCAGCCGTATATTGGGACTAGCGGGTAATACCTACGAGCAGTACTTC. Drawing the rest from reference TRBV5-1 and TRBJ2-7, the complete variable domain is KAGVTQTPRYLIKTRGQQVTLSCSPISGHRSVSWYQQTPGQGLQFLFEYFSETQRNKGNFPGRFSGRQFSNSRSEMNVSTLELGDSALYLCASSRILGLAGNTYEQYFGPGTRLTVT.